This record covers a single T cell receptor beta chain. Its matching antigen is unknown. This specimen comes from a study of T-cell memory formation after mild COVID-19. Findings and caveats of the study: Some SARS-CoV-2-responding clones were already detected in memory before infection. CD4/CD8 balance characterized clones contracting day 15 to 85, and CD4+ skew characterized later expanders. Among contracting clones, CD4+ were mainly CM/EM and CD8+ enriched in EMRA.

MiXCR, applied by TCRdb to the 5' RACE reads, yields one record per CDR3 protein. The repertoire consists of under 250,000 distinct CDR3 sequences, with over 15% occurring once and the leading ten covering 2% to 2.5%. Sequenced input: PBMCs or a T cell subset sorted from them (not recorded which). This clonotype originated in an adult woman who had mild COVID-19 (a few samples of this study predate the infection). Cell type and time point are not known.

The CDR3 protein is CASSLGVGGNGYTF. The CDR3 DNA reads TGTGCCAGCAGTTTAGGGGTAGGGGGAAATGGCTACACCTTC. The chain recombines TRBV12-3 or TRBV12-4 with TRBJ1-2, with D maybe TRBD1 (6 bases). The CDR3 has 14 amino acids. Trimming removed 1 base at V and 6 bases at J, with 12 bases between.